This T cell receptor (beta chain) emerged from a study of response to subunit inactivated influenza vaccine (dated by TCRdb to the late 2010s). For context, the study as a whole: To follow how T cells responded to a trivalent subunit inactivated influenza vaccine, the researchers relied on deep quantitative profiling of the T cell receptor repertoire.

Beyond this particular receptor, the publication reports: The authors proposed that each seasonal influenza vaccination may bring in only a limited number of new T cells.

The CDR3 has 14 amino acids, counting the end cysteine and phenylalanine. Only the CDR3 DNA is retained, 42 bases long and in frame from the first base. Taken from the germline V gene, the CDR1 and CDR2 loops are SGHAT and FQNNGV. V gives up 1 base and J gives up 5 bases, and the segment between their germline ends measures 11 bases. Library method: RT-PCR. The listed sequencing device is Illumina HiSeq 2500. In-frame beta chains were kept once TCRdb had trimmed the public reads at Q25 with fastp and called clones with MiXCR. Rows are unified per CDR3 protein, each entry keeping the most common DNA and genes. This sample holds 750,000 to 850,000 distinct CDR3 sequences; around a sixth were observed only once. Roughly 10% of the sample rests with the top ten. Points on this clonotype: Its antigen is not yet known. Per-nucleotide qualities are absent, and no much larger clonotype sits a single base away.

The source material was PBMCs from blood, sampled around 5 days after vaccination. The TCR comes from a man aged 45-60 years who received an inactivated influenza vaccine. Donor details come from another sample of the same person, matched by shared clones. Recombination connected TRBV11-2 to TRBJ2-5, with TRBD1 perhaps the D gene, on 5 matching bases. The CDR3: CASSLVGARETQYF. The nucleotides are TGTGCCAGCAGCTTAGTAGGGGCCCGGGAGACCCAGTACTTC. Extended through the reference TRBV11-2 and TRBJ2-5 proteins, this CDR3 yields the full variable domain: EAGVAQSPRYKIIEKRQSVAFWCNPISGHATLYWYQQILGQGPKLLIQFQNNGVVDDSQLPKDRFSAERLKGVDSTLKIQPAKLEDSAVYLCASSLVGARETQYFGPGTRLLVL.